This is a list of T cell receptor beta chains from one sample in a study of blood T cell repertoires in COVID-19. Clones were sequenced by immunoSEQ multiplex PCR, and TCRdb holds only the in-frame ones, with some missing. The table has tens of thousands of clones, about 86% seen once; the top ten hold about 20%. Sequenced input: peripheral blood. The receptors derive from a woman of 80 years or more in a cohort sampled during active or convalescent COVID-19. The CDR3 runs from the conserved cysteine through the conserved F or W. The D gene is left open where the match is weak. Where a row states a size, it is once, few, many or the class of an expanded clone; other rows omit it.

d_gene,len,v_gene,abundance,j_gene,CDR3nt,CDR3aa
NA,17,TRBV7-6,NA,TRBJ2-5,TGTGCCAGCAGCTTATTGGTCGGAGTCCGGGGAGGAGAGACCCAGTACTTC,CASSLLVGVRGGETQYF
TRBD1,14,TRBV5-1,NA,TRBJ1-2,TGCGCCAGCAGCTTAGGACAGGGTACTTATGGCTACACCTTC,CASSLGQGTYGYTF
NA,13,TRBV29-1,NA,TRBJ1-1,TGCAGCGGGTCCGGGACACCGAACACTGAAGCTTTCTTT,CSGSGTPNTEAFF
NA,13,TRBV6-5,NA,TRBJ2-1,TGTGCCAGCACCCGGCAGGGTGACTATGAGCAGTTCTTC,CASTRQGDYEQFF
TRBD1,14,TRBV6-6,NA,TRBJ1-1,TGTGCCAGCAGTAGCGGACAGGGAAATATCGAAGCTTTCTTT,CASSSGQGNIEAFF
TRBD2,14,TRBV7-8,NA,TRBJ2-2,TGTGCCAGCAGCCCGGGACTAGCGTTCGGGGAGCTGTTTTTT,CASSPGLAFGELFF
NA,15,TRBV11-2,NA,TRBJ2-5,TGTGCCAGCAGCATACTGACACGGTACCAAGAGACCCAGTACTTC,CASSILTRYQETQYF
NA,14,TRBV11-3,NA,TRBJ1-1,TGTGCCAGCAGCCCACGGGGGGGCGCGACTGAAGCTTTCTTT,CASSPRGGATEAFF
TRBD1,16,TRBV7-3,NA,TRBJ2-2,TGTGCCAGCAGCTTAAATCCCGACAGGGGTACCGGGGAGCTGTTTTTT,CASSLNPDRGTGELFF
NA,16,TRBV5-5,few,TRBJ1-3,TGTGCCAGCAGCTTGGAAATGGGGCAGAACGGAAACACCATATATTTT,CASSLEMGQNGNTIYF
TRBD1,16,TRBV5-1,NA,TRBJ1-3,TGCGCCAGCACCCTGTTCAGGGGGCTGGGAGGAAACACCATATATTTT,CASTLFRGLGGNTIYF
NA,16,TRBV5-1,NA,TRBJ1-1,TGCGCCAGCAGCTCGCGGGGGGGCGGTCTGAACACTGAAGCTTTCTTT,CASSSRGGGLNTEAFF
NA,13,TRBV12-5,NA,TRBJ2-4,TGTGCTAGTGGGGACGACCTAGCGAACATTCAGTACTTC,CASGDDLANIQYF
TRBD1,13,TRBV12-5,NA,TRBJ1-2,TGTGCTAGTGGTCGGGACAGGGGGTTAGGCTACACCTTC,CASGRDRGLGYTF
TRBD2,12,TRBV12-3/TRBV12-4,NA,TRBJ2-1,TGTGCCAGCAGTTTACAAGCGGGAGCCCCGTTCTTC,CASSLQAGAPFF
NA,14,TRBV9,NA,TRBJ1-6,TGTGCCAGCAGCGACGGCATCGGGAATTCACCCCTCCACTTT,CASSDGIGNSPLHF
TRBD1,15,TRBV27,NA,TRBJ1-1,TGTGCCAGCAGTTTAACAACAGGGGCACCCACTGAAGCTTTCTTT,CASSLTTGAPTEAFF